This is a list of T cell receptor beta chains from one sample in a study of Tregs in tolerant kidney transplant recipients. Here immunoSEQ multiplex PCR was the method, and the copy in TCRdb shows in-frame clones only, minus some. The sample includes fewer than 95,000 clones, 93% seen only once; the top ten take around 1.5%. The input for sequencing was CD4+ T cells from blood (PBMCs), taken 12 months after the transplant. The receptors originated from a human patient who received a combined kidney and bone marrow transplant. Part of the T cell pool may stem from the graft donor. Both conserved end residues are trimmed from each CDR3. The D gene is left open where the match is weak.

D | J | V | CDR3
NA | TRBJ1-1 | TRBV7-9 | ASSPERTEAF
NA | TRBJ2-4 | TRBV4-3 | ASSQDWVGGELAKNIQY
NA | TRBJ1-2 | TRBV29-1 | SVETQGLPYGYT
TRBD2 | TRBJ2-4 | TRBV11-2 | ASSLVRLARENIQY
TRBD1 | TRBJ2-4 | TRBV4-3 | ASSRTGQQLAKNIQY
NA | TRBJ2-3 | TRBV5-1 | ASSEQGDTDTQY
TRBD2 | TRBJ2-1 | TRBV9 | ASSVAPGLAGGHNEQF
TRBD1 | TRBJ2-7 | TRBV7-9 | ASSSGAGTGFEQY
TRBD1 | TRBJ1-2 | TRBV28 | ASSLAGTGSGYT
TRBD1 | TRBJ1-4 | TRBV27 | ANVPGTGDEKLF
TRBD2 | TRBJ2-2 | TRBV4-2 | ASSHQGALLAGGDTGELF
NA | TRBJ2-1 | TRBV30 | AWSVYYRGGQF
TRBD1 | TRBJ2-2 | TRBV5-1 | ASSVTGENTGELF
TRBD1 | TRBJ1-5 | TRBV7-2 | ASSAGTGAQPQH
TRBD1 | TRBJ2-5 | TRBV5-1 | ASSLANRGARETQY
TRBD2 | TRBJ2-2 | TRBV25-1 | ASSASLREGQDTGELF
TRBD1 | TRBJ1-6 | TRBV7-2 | ASSTRQGWNSPLH
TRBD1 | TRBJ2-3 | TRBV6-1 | ASSWGQTDTQY
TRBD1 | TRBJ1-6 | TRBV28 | ASIEGAYNSPLH
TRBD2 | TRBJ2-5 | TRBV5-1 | ASSYLTAGAETQY
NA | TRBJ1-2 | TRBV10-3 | AIKGAGHQTYGYT
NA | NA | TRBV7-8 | ASSIGVSYEQY
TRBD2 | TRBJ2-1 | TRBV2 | ASSGTSGRYNEQF
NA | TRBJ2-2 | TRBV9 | ASSVVPGYTGELF
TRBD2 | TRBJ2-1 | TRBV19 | ASSTLVTSGRATEQF
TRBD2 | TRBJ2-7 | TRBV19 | ASSTRTSGYEQY
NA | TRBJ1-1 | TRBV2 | ASSDTVNTEAF
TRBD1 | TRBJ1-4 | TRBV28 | ASSSTNRGRNEKLF
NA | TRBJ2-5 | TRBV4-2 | ASSQGQVQETQY
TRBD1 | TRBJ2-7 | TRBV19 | ASSGTGSYEQY
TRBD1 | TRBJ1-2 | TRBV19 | ASRDRGSPVTYGYT
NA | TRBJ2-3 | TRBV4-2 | ASSQDYYGADTQY
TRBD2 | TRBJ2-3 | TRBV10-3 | AISVWTSIGTQY
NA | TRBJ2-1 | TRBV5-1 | ASSLPQGGNEQF
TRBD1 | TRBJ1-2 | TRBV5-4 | ASSLTGGGGYT
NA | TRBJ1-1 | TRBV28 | ATRGTFLDTEAF
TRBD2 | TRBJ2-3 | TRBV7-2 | ASSPRLAGTDTQY
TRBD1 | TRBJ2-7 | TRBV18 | ASSRGTGGPYEQY
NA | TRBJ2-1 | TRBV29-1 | SVVLTGKVNEQF